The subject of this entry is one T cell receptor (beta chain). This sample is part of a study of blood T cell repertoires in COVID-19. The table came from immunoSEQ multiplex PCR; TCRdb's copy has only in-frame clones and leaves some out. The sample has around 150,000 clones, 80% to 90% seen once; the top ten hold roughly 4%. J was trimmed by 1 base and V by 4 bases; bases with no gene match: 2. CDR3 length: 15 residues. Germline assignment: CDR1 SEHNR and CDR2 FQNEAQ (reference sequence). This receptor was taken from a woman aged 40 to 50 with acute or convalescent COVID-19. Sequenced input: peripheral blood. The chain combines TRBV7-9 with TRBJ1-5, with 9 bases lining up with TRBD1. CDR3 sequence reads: CASSWGTGSNQPQHF. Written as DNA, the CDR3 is TGTGCCAGCAGCTGGGGGACAGGGAGCAATCAGCCCCAGCATTTT.